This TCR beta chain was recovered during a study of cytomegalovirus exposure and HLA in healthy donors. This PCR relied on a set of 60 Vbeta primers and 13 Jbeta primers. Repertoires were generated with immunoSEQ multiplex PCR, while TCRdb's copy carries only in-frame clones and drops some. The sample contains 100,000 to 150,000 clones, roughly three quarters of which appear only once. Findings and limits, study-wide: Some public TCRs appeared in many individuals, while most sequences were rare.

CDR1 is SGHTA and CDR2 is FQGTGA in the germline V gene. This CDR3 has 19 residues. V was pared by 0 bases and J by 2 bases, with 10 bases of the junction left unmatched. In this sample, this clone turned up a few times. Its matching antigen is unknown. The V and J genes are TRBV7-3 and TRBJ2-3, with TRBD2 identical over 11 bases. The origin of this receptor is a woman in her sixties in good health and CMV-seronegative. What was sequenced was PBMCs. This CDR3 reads CASSLTAITSGSPTDTQYF. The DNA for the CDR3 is TGTGCCAGCAGCTTAACCGCGATAACTAGCGGGAGTCCCACAGATACGCAGTATTTT.